The 21 T cell receptor beta chains given below trace back to one sample, sequenced in a study of T cell changes during pregnancy in multiple sclerosis. Here immunoSEQ multiplex PCR was the method, and the copy in TCRdb shows in-frame clones only, minus some. The profile shows around 56,000 clones, 90% of them singletons. Sequenced here: peripheral blood, sampled in the first trimester of pregnancy. The receptors come from a female donor in good health, enrolled as a control in a pregnancy study.

The chain carries TRBV7-9 and TRBJ1-4, with TRBD1 as a possible D gene (5 bases). Trimming stripped 5 bases from V and 5 bases from J, with 9 bases between. Germline-derived CDR1 and CDR2 are SEHNR and FQNEAQ (reference sequence). The CDR3 is made up of 13 amino acids. This CDR3 reads CASSDRTNEKLFF. CDR3 coding DNA: TGTGCCAGCAGCGACAGAACGAATGAAAAACTGTTTTTT.

V and J are TRBV19 and TRBJ1-5, with D perhaps TRBD1 (5 bases). Per the germline V gene, CDR1 is LNHDA and CDR2 is SQIVND (reference sequence). The length of the CDR3 is 15 residues. Trimming took off 6 bases at V and 0 bases at J, with 12 bases between the two ends. CDR3 residues: CASREMTDSNQPQHF. DNA for the CDR3: TGTGCCAGTAGAGAGATGACAGATAGCAATCAGCCCCAGCATTTT.

The rearrangement uses TRBV5-1 and TRBJ1-2; D may be TRBD1 (5 bases). Trimming removed 4 bases at V and 3 bases at J, with 10 bases between. The germline V gene has CDR1 SGHRS and CDR2 YFSETQ. The CDR3 consists of 13 residues. The CDR3 protein is CASSVDSYYGYTF. The CDR3 DNA is TGCGCCAGCAGCGTCGACAGTTACTATGGCTACACCTTC.

The chain couples TRBV28 to TRBJ2-7; TRBD1 might be the D (5 bases). V lost 5 bases, J lost 0 bases, and 11 bases lay in between. Germline lookup yields CDR1 MDHEN and CDR2 SYDVKM. The CDR3 length is 14 residues. The CDR3 DNA is TGTGCCAGCAGTCCACAGGAGAGCTCCTACGAGCAGTACTTC. It codes for CASSPQESSYEQYF.

This rearrangement joins TRBV11-2 to TRBJ2-7; D gene unclear. V lost 0 bases and J lost 4, with 13 bases in between. There are 15 residues in the CDR3. Looked up from germline, CDR1 is SGHAT and CDR2 is FQNNGV. The CDR3 sequence is CASSLELGRVYEQYF. The CDR3 nucleotides read TGTGCCAGCAGCTTAGAACTGGGCAGAGTATACGAGCAGTACTTC.

This clone was recorded once. This chain uses TRBV28 with TRBJ2-7, with TRBD2 matching 7 bases. V trimming: 1 base; J trimming: 4 bases; junction bases outside the gene matches: 16. Germline V gene sequence: CDR1 MDHEN, CDR2 SYDVKM. The CDR3 sequence is 18 residues long. The DNA for the CDR3 is TGTGCCAGCAGTTTATCGTCTAGCGGTTTTCCCGCCCGATACGAGCAGTACTTC. This encodes CASSLSSSGFPARYEQYF. The whole variable domain, filled in from reference TRBV28 and TRBJ2-7, reads DVKVTQSSRYLVKRTGEKVFLECVQDMDHENMFWYRQDPGLGLRLIYFSYDVKMKEKGDIPEGYSVSREKKERFSLILESASTNQTSMYLCASSLSSSGFPARYEQYFGPGTRLTVT.

This clone was counted a single time. V is TRBV7-8 and J is TRBJ1-2; D is undetermined. There are 18 residues in the CDR3. CDR1 SGHVS and CDR2 FQNEAQ come from the germline V gene. V gave up 2 bases and J gave up 3 bases, with 22 bases separating them. DNA for the CDR3: TGTGCCAGCAGCTTAATCGTCGGGAATTTAGGGAAGTACTATGGCTACACCTTC. It codes for CASSLIVGNLGKYYGYTF.

DNA for the CDR3: TGTGCCAGCAGCCTAGCGGGAGGGCCTCACAATGAGCAGTTCTTC. Translating gives CASSLAGGPHNEQFF. The rearrangement links TRBV5-6 to TRBJ2-1; 12 bases line up with TRBD2. The CDR3 has 15 amino acids. The J segment lost 5 bases and the V segment lost 4 bases, leaving 4 bases of the junction unmatched. The germline V gene encodes CDR1 SGHDT and CDR2 YYEEEE.

V is TRBV27 and J is TRBJ1-2; TRBD1 matches at 9 bases. J lost 4 bases, V lost 3 bases, and 0 bases had no gene match. CDR3 length: 13 amino acids. CDR1 is MNHEY, CDR2 SMNVEV, per germline (reference sequence). For the CDR3, the DNA is TGTGCCAGCAGTTTGGGACAGGGCTATGGCTACACCTTC. Translating it yields CASSLGQGYGYTF.

The V gene is TRBV7-2, the J gene TRBJ2-3; D uncertain. The CDR3 totals 13 residues. Germline loops: CDR1 SGHTA, CDR2 FQGNSA. With 5 bases removed from V and 3 bases from J, the gap between germline ends came to 9 bases. In DNA form, the CDR3 reads TGTGCCAGCAGCACTAAACAAACAGATACGCAGTATTTT. Protein sequence: CASSTKQTDTQYF.

The CDR3 here is CASSPNFSGGPDEQFF. CDR3 bases: TGTGCCAGCTCACCCAACTTCAGCGGGGGGCCCGATGAGCAGTTCTTC. The chain is built from TRBV18 and TRBJ2-1; 9 bases agree with TRBD2. The CDR3 is 16 amino acids. Germline trimming cut 3 bases from V and 8 bases from J; bases unmatched to any gene: 11. The germline V gene encodes CDR1 KGHSH and CDR2 LQKENI.

This chain uses TRBV9 with TRBJ2-1; 14 nucleotides match TRBD2. The V and J ends lost 3 bases and 5 bases, in that order; junction bases with no gene match: 7. CDR1 is SGDLS, CDR2 YYNGEE, per germline. The CDR3 is made up of 17 amino acids. CDR3 amino acids: CASSGSGTSGGHNEQFF. The CDR3 coding sequence is TGTGCCAGCAGCGGGAGCGGGACTAGCGGGGGTCACAATGAGCAGTTCTTC.

The chain joins TRBV5-4 to TRBJ2-5; 7 bases are a match to TRBD1. Losses at the gene ends were 3 bases for V and 1 base for J; bases not matched to a gene: 3. CDR1 and CDR2 from the germline V gene are SGHNT and YYREEE (reference sequence). The CDR3 length is 14 residues. The CDR3 bases are TGTGCCAGCAGCTGGGGACAGATCCAAGAGACCCAGTACTTC. This codes for CASSWGQIQETQYF. Together with reference TRBV5-4 and TRBJ2-5, the CDR3 gives the full variable domain: ETGVTQSPTHLIKTRGQQVTLRCSSQSGHNTVSWYQQALGQGPQFIFQYYREEENGRGNFPPRFSGLQFPNYSSELNVNALELDDSALYLCASSWGQIQETQYFGPGTRLLVL.

This clone was seen just once. V and J are TRBV5-1 and TRBJ2-1; 12 bases map to TRBD2. CDR1 and CDR2 from the germline V gene are SGHRS and YFSETQ. This CDR3 has 17 amino acids. Germline trimming cut 0 bases from V and 8 bases from J; bases unmatched to any gene: 9. The CDR3 nucleotides read TGCGCCAGCAGCTTGGCGGCTAGCGGGGGGGCTTGGGATGAGCAGTTCTTC. It specifies CASSLAASGGAWDEQFF.

This clone was seen only once. The chain is built from TRBV7-9 and TRBJ2-7; 14 bases are a match to TRBD2. Germline CDR1 is SEHNR and CDR2 is FQNEAQ (reference sequence). The J segment lost 6 bases and the V segment lost 4 bases, leaving 8 bases of the junction unmatched. This CDR3 spans 16 amino acids. CDR3 DNA sequence: TGTGCCAGCAGCTCGGGGACTAGCGGGAGCCTTAGCGAGCAGTACTTC. Its translation: CASSSGTSGSLSEQYF.

This chain connects TRBV4-1 to TRBJ1-1; 12 bases agree with TRBD1. V was clipped by 4 bases and J by 6 bases; unmatched bases: 3. Germline CDR1 MGHRA, CDR2 YSYEKL. The CDR3 extends over 14 amino acids. CDR3 sequence: CASSPGQGASEAFF. The CDR3 DNA reads as TGCGCCAGCAGCCCGGGACAGGGGGCATCTGAAGCTTTCTTT.

This chain joins TRBV7-2 and TRBJ2-5; D might be TRBD1 (5 bases). The germline V gene encodes CDR1 SGHTA and CDR2 FQGNSA. CDR3 length: 15 residues. V was cut by 0 bases and J by 4 bases, with 12 bases left in between. The CDR3 is CASSLAPQAGETQYF. The CDR3 DNA reads as TGTGCCAGCAGCTTAGCTCCACAGGCAGGAGAGACCCAGTACTTC.

This chain uses TRBV5-6 with TRBJ1-2; D is undetermined. Germline loops: CDR1 SGHDT, CDR2 YYEEEE. Deletions cut 0 bases from V and 0 bases from J, with 3 bases between. The CDR3 is 13 amino acids. The CDR3: CASSLAANYGYTF. CDR3 in DNA: TGTGCCAGCAGCTTGGCCGCTAACTATGGCTACACCTTC.

The rearrangement joins TRBV6-5 to TRBJ1-4, with 9 positions matching TRBD1. The CDR3 extends over 14 amino acids. Germline lookup yields CDR1 MNHEY and CDR2 SVGAGI. The ends lost 2 bases at V and 8 bases at J; junction bases unmatched: 3. The CDR3 is CASSYTGGDEKLFF. The CDR3 DNA sequence: TGTGCCAGCAGTTACACAGGGGGCGACGAAAAACTGTTTTTT.

CDR3 residues: CASSPTVGGNGELFF. The CDR3 DNA follows: TGTGCCAGCAGCCCCACGGTAGGAGGTAACGGGGAGCTGTTTTTT. The J gene is TRBJ2-2, the V gene TRBV9, with D perhaps matching TRBD2 (5 bases). This CDR3 has 15 residues. Trimming stripped 4 bases from V and 7 bases from J, with 17 bases between. Germline V gene lookup returns CDR1 SGDLS and CDR2 YYNGEE.

The rearrangement joins TRBV5-1 to TRBJ2-7; TRBD1 aligns across 9 bases. The germline gives CDR1 SGHRS, CDR2 YFSETQ. This CDR3 is built from 15 residues. The V segment lost 4 bases and the J segment 3 bases; nucleotides outside the gene matches: 8. The CDR3 is CASSPGQGLSYEQYF. DNA of the CDR3: TGCGCCAGCAGCCCTGGACAGGGGTTAAGCTACGAGCAGTACTTC.